This T cell receptor (beta chain) was identified in a study of T cell responses to AZD1222 COVID-19 vaccine. CDR3 size: 15 residues. Germline values: CDR1 SGHNT, CDR2 YENEEA. With 4 bases removed from V and 0 bases from J, the gap between germline ends came to 10 bases. Study-wide results and limits: Females made up more of the donors, who were largely white British, and clonal diversity may have come out too low.

The data were produced by immunoSEQ multiplex PCR, yet TCRdb's version contains in-frame clones alone and is incomplete. The sample consists of about 120,000 clones, 92% of them appearing once. Note on this clone: Its antigen is unidentified.

The chain recombines TRBV11-3 with TRBJ2-1, with no clear D. The sequenced sample was peripheral blood, obtained on day 0 of AZD1222 vaccination. This sequence originates from an adult in good health. The CDR3: CASSSNPHSYNEQFF. For the CDR3, the DNA is TGTGCCAGCAGCTCCAACCCTCACTCCTACAATGAGCAGTTCTTC.